Shown below are 23 T cell receptor beta chains from a single sample sequenced in a study of regulatory T cells in long-lasting Graves disease. Time point given: persistent/refractory GD, antithyroid drugs over 5 years with positive TRAb. Preparation of the TCR library used RNA extracted from PBMCs. Assembly of TCR beta libraries relied on iRepertoire HTBI primers together with Arm-PCR of CDR3 regions. TCRdb redid the calling of the multiplex PCR reads with MiXCR, one entry per CDR3 protein. The sample shows 350,000 to 500,000 distinct CDR3 sequences, roughly a fifth of them seen only once. Material: peripheral blood mononuclear cells (PBMCs), obtained when the disease was refractory, from a patient treated with antithyroid drugs. The receptors stem from a female donor with Graves disease.

There are a few counts of this clonotype. The chain carries TRBV28 and TRBJ2-1, with TRBD2 matching over 8 bases. Germline V lookup: CDR1 MDHEN, CDR2 SYDVKM. V shed 7 bases and J 0 bases; nucleotides not matched to a gene: 5. The CDR3 runs to 15 residues. The CDR3 protein is CASTVAGSSYNEQFF. The DNA of the CDR3 is TGTGCCAGCACTGTAGCGGGGAGCTCCTACAATGAGCAGTTCTTC.

This clonotype was detected many times. The chain employs TRBV2 and TRBJ1-1, with a tentative D call TRBD1 (5 bases). The germline V gene encodes CDR1 SNHLY and CDR2 FYNNEI. The CDR3 runs 14 residues. Trimming stripped 8 bases from V and 1 base from J, with 14 bases between. The CDR3: CASDERGENTEAFF. The CDR3 nucleotides read TGTGCCAGCGACGAGCGGGGGGAGAACACTGAAGCTTTCTTT.

The chain is built from TRBV2 and TRBJ2-5; 12 bases are a match to TRBD1. V was clipped by 3 bases and J by 4 bases; unmatched bases: 6. There are 16 residues in the CDR3. Germline V gene sequence: CDR1 SNHLY, CDR2 FYNNEI. CDR3 sequence: CASSDRDRGQRETQYF. The CDR3 bases are TGTGCCAGCAGTGACCGGGACAGGGGGCAGCGAGAGACCCAGTACTTC.

As concerns this clonotype: Being one base from a much bigger clone, this may be a read error. The rearrangement links TRBV3-1 to TRBJ1-2, with a tentative D call TRBD1 (5 bases). From germline, CDR1 is LGHDT and CDR2 YNNKEL (reference sequence). Trimming cost V 3 bases and J 7 bases, with 15 bases left between them. The CDR3 has 14 amino acids. CDR3 protein: CASSQPTGLLGYTF. The CDR3 nucleotides read TGTGCCAGCAGCCAGCCTACAGGACTCCTTGGCTACACCTTC. Full variable domain (outside the CDR3, taken from reference TRBV3-1 and TRBJ1-2): DTAVSQTPKYLVTQMGNDKSIKCEQNLGHDTMYWYKQDSKKFLKIMFSYNNKELIINETVPNRFSPKSPDKAHLNLHINSLELGDSAVYFCASSQPTGLLGYTFGSGTRLTVV.

This clonotype was picked up many times. The genes are TRBV5-8 and TRBJ2-5; 7 nucleotides agree with TRBD2. Trimming at V came to 7 bases and at J to 1 base, leaving 13 bases not matched to a gene. This CDR3 spans 16 amino acids. Germline V lookup: CDR1 SGHTS, CDR2 YDEGEE. CDR3 sequence: CASGSGTVRVQETQYF. In nucleotides, the CDR3 is TGTGCCAGCGGAAGCGGGACCGTACGAGTCCAAGAGACCCAGTACTTC.

The chain carries TRBV5-1 and TRBJ2-7, with 8 bases lining up with TRBD1. The CDR3 loop spans 18 amino acids. The V and J ends lost 0 bases and 4 bases, in that order; junction bases with no gene match: 15. In germline, CDR1 is SGHRS, CDR2 YFSETQ. The CDR3, as DNA: TGCGCCAGCAGCTTGGTTTCGACAGGGGTCTCCCCTCGGTACGAGCAGTACTTC. This codes for CASSLVSTGVSPRYEQYF.

The genes are TRBV18 and TRBJ2-4, with D unresolved. V gave up 2 bases and J gave up 8 bases, with 16 bases separating them. The length of the CDR3 is 15 residues. Germline assignment: CDR1 KGHSH and CDR2 LQKENI. CDR3 amino acids: CASSPETLPSDIQYF. The CDR3 nucleotides are TGTGCCAGCTCACCAGAGACGCTCCCGTCGGACATTCAGTACTTC.

About this clonotype itself: A much more abundant neighbour one base away suggests this may be a read error. The chain links TRBV28 to TRBJ2-1, with 11 bases that match TRBD1. V shed 5 bases, J shed 8 bases, and the junction held 11 bases outside the gene matches. CDR3 length: 16 residues. The germline gives CDR1 MDHEN, CDR2 SYDVKM. The chain's CDR3 is CASSPPGQGARDEQFF. For the CDR3, the DNA is TGTGCCAGCAGTCCCCCCGGACAGGGGGCTAGGGATGAGCAGTTCTTC.

This clonotype was counted once. The chain couples TRBV5-5 to TRBJ2-2; 7 bases match TRBD2. Per the germline V gene, CDR1 is SGHKS and CDR2 is YYEKEE (reference sequence). This CDR3 region has 16 residues. V lost 3 bases and J lost 5; bases outside the gene matches: 10. This chain's CDR3 is CASSYIGSSGTGELFF. The CDR3 coding sequence is TGTGCCAGCAGCTACATCGGGTCTAGCGGAACCGGGGAGCTGTTTTTT.

This clonotype was detected many times. The rearrangement uses TRBV15 and TRBJ2-7, with D possibly TRBD2 on 5 matching bases. The V gene lost 0 bases and the J gene lost 2 bases, with 11 bases spanning the gap. Germline V CDR1 and CDR2: LNHNV, YYDKDF (reference sequence). There are 15 residues in the CDR3. DNA of the CDR3: TGTGCCACCAGCAGAGACGGGAAAGGAGCCTACGAGCAGTACTTC. Protein: CATSRDGKGAYEQYF.

On this clonotype: This may stem from a read error, because a much larger clone lies one nucleotide away. The chain uses TRBV20-1 and TRBJ1-2; 7 bases map to TRBD1. The CDR3 is made up of 14 amino acids. Germline CDR1 reads DFQATT; CDR2 reads SNEGSKA (reference sequence). With V trimmed by 4 bases and J by 8 bases, 13 bases remained unmatched. The CDR3: CSAISRDSMKGYTF. The DNA for the CDR3 is TGCAGTGCTATCTCCCGGGACAGTATGAAAGGCTACACCTTC.

This clonotype has ten or more counts. This rearrangement joins TRBV5-1 to TRBJ1-4, with D perhaps TRBD1 (5 bases). CDR3 length: 14 residues. Germline loops: CDR1 SGHRS, CDR2 YFSETQ. Trimming pared 4 bases from V and 5 bases from J, leaving 12 bases between. Written as DNA, the CDR3 is TGCGCCAGCAGCCCAACTTGGGGGAATGAAAAACTGTTTTTT. Amino acid sequence: CASSPTWGNEKLFF.

The table lists this clonotype with many counts. The genes are TRBV27 and TRBJ1-5; D unresolved. This CDR3 spans 16 amino acids. V shed 5 bases and J shed 6 bases, with 20 bases lying between them. The germline V gene encodes CDR1 MNHEY and CDR2 SMNVEV (reference sequence). The CDR3 reads CASSLQTPPSGQPQHF. The DNA of the CDR3 is TGTGCCAGCAGTCTTCAGACCCCACCATCAGGTCAGCCCCAGCATTTT.

This clonotype appeared many times. The CDR3 sequence is CASSLAPTQNIQYF. The DNA for the CDR3 is TGCGCCAGCAGCTTGGCCCCCACACAAAACATTCAGTACTTC. The chain has TRBV5-1 and TRBJ2-4; D not resolved. This CDR3 is 14 amino acids long. The germline V gene encodes CDR1 SGHRS and CDR2 YFSETQ. V was trimmed by 0 bases and J by 5 bases, leaving 9 bases between them.

CDR3 sequence (DNA): TGCAGTGCTACATTAGCGGGACAGTATGAGCAGTTCTTC. This sequence encodes CSATLAGQYEQFF. The chain has TRBV20-1 and TRBJ2-1; TRBD2 is a possible D gene (8 bases). CDR1 is DFQATT and CDR2 is SNEGSKA in the germline V gene (reference sequence). V lost 4 bases and J lost 8, with 15 bases in between. CDR3 size: 13 residues.

This clonotype was counted between two and nine times. This chain joins TRBV19 and TRBJ1-2, with D maybe TRBD1 (5 bases). V was trimmed by 5 bases and J by 4 bases, leaving 26 bases between them. This CDR3 spans 18 amino acids. Germline values: CDR1 LNHDA, CDR2 SQIVND (reference sequence). The CDR3, as DNA: TGTGCCAGTAGTCCACCGTACTGGGTTGGGGGAAACCTCTATGGCTACACCTTC. Encoded protein: CASSPPYWVGGNLYGYTF.

There are many counts of this clonotype. The rearrangement links TRBV7-3 to TRBJ1-4; 8 nucleotides align to TRBD1. The CDR3 covers 15 residues. Trimming at V came to 5 bases and at J to 6 bases, leaving 8 bases not matched to a gene. Germline CDR1 is SGHTA and CDR2 is FQGTGA. The DNA of the CDR3 is TGTGCCAGCAGCCAGCGGACAGGGATAGATGAAAAACTGTTTTTT. Amino acids: CASSQRTGIDEKLFF.

This clonotype was observed many times. The CDR3: CASSLGLAEQFF. The CDR3 region has the DNA TGTGCCAGCAGTTTAGGTCTAGCGGAACAGTTCTTC. This rearrangement joins TRBV12-3 or TRBV12-4 to TRBJ2-1; 7 bases match TRBD2. This CDR3 region has 12 residues. V shed 1 base, J shed 13 bases, and the junction held 4 bases outside the gene matches.

About this clonotype itself: One end of the junction does not line up with germline, which may come from a read error. J is TRBJ1-2 and V is TRBV4-1; 9 bases are shared with TRBD1. The CDR3 length is 13 residues. From germline, CDR1 is MGHRA and CDR2 YSYEKL. The CDR3 reads CASSPTGGGGYTF. CDR3 in DNA: TGTGCCAGCAGTCCCACAGGGGGCGGAGGCTACACCTTC.

The chain couples TRBV27 to TRBJ1-5; a weak D match, TRBD1 (5 bases). Trimming pared 9 bases from V and 4 bases from J, leaving 16 bases between. Germline lookup yields CDR1 MNHEY and CDR2 SMNVEV (reference sequence). This CDR3 is built from 14 residues. As DNA, the CDR3 is TGTGCCAGATCGAACCGGGACCCAAATCAGCCCCAGCATTTT. Protein: CARSNRDPNQPQHF.

This clonotype has at least ten counts. Written as DNA, the CDR3 is TGCAGTGCTTCCCCCCGGGGGAATGTCTACGAGCAGTACTTC. The encoded protein is CSASPRGNVYEQYF. V gene TRBV20-1 combines with J gene TRBJ2-7; D perhaps matches TRBD2 (6 bases). This CDR3 region has 14 residues. The germline gives CDR1 DFQATT, CDR2 SNEGSKA (reference sequence). V was clipped by 5 bases and J by 3 bases, with 17 bases between them.

This clonotype was counted many times. V usage is TRBV27 and J usage is TRBJ2-6; TRBD1 might be the D (5 bases). Germline CDR1 is MNHEY and CDR2 is SMNVEV (reference sequence). The CDR3 totals 16 residues. Trimming stripped 3 bases from V and 0 bases from J, with 9 bases between. The CDR3: CASSFHRSSGANVLTF. Written as DNA, the CDR3 is TGTGCCAGCAGTTTCCACAGGAGCTCTGGGGCCAACGTCCTGACTTTC. Combining the CDR3 with reference TRBV27 and TRBJ2-6 gives the whole variable domain EAQVTQNPRYLITVTGKKLTVTCSQNMNHEYMSWYRQDPGLGLRQIYYSMNVEVTDKGDVPEGYKVSRKEKRNFPLILESPSPNQTSLYFCASSFHRSSGANVLTFGAGSRLTVL.

With respect to this clonotype: A clone one base away is much larger, so this may be a read error. The rearrangement uses TRBV29-1 and TRBJ2-5; TRBD2 agrees at 12 bases. Germline V gives CDR1 SQVTM, CDR2 ANQGSEA. This CDR3 region has 20 residues. The CDR3 sequence: CSVELSFWTSGVLLQGTQYF. The CDR3 nucleotides read TGCAGCGTTGAATTATCTTTCTGGACTAGCGGGGTACTTCTTCAAGGGACCCAGTACTTC.